This passage covers 24 T cell receptor beta chains from one sample sequenced in a study of technical replicates of blood from a handful of donors. Data came from immunoSEQ multiplex PCR; TCRdb stores just in-frame clones and leaves some out. This table has 90,000 to 100,000 clones, less than 95% appearing once. Sequenced sample: T cells isolated from PBMCs. All receptors derive from a human donor in good health.

The chain recombines TRBV7-9 with TRBJ2-7, with 14 bases lining up with TRBD2. With V trimmed by 5 bases and J by 6 bases, 6 bases remained unmatched. CDR3 size: 15 residues. Germline loops: CDR1 SEHNR, CDR2 FQNEAQ (reference sequence). The CDR3 bases are TGTGCCAGCAGCCAAGGGACTAGCGGGAGACGCGAGCAGTACTTC. It is translated as CASSQGTSGRREQYF.

The chain uses TRBV5-1 and TRBJ2-1; 12 bases align to TRBD2. The CDR3 loop spans 17 amino acids. V was pared by 6 bases and J by 6 bases, with 13 bases of the junction left unmatched. CDR1 is SGHRS and CDR2 is YFSETQ in the germline V gene. The CDR3 DNA follows: TGCGCCAGCACACTCAGAGCTAGCGGGAGGGCGCCCAATGAGCAGTTCTTC. Translating gives CASTLRASGRAPNEQFF.

This clone was counted only a few times. V and J are TRBV4-1 and TRBJ1-2; D may be TRBD1 (6 bases). Germline values: CDR1 MGHRA, CDR2 YSYEKL. This CDR3 spans 18 amino acids. Trimming cost V 5 bases and J 3 bases, with 25 bases left between them. The chain's CDR3 is CASSYRSWGRRIHYGYTF. Written as DNA, the CDR3 is TGCGCCAGCAGCTATCGTAGCTGGGGGCGCAGGATTCACTATGGCTACACCTTC.

The chain combines TRBV7-9 with TRBJ2-1, with TRBD2 identical over 11 bases. Germline V gene lookup returns CDR1 SEHNR and CDR2 FQNEAQ (reference sequence). The ends lost 5 bases at V and 4 bases at J; junction bases unmatched: 4. This CDR3 has 15 residues. The CDR3 protein is CASSERLAGYNEQFF. DNA for the CDR3: TGTGCCAGCAGCGAACGACTAGCGGGATACAATGAGCAGTTCTTC.

The rearrangement links TRBV5-1 to TRBJ2-7, with 11 bases that match TRBD2. This CDR3 region has 14 residues. Looked up from germline, CDR1 is SGHRS and CDR2 is YFSETQ. V shed 2 bases, J shed 5 bases, and the junction held 3 bases outside the gene matches. The CDR3 protein is CASSLDSGRDEQYF. DNA for the CDR3: TGCGCCAGCAGCTTAGATAGCGGGAGGGACGAGCAGTACTTC.

The chain links TRBV10-3 to TRBJ2-1, with TRBD2 identical over 7 bases. V dropped 2 bases and J dropped 9; count of bases not matched to a gene: 13. The CDR3 covers 16 residues. Germline assignment: CDR1 ENHRY and CDR2 SYGVKD. This chain's CDR3 is CAISETGTTVLREQFF. The CDR3, as DNA: TGTGCCATCAGTGAGACCGGGACTACCGTACTCCGTGAGCAGTTCTTC.

The rearrangement links TRBV23-1 to TRBJ1-4; the match to TRBD1 covers 8 bases. TRBV23-1 is an ORF, and what it does is uncertain. With 11 bases clipped from V and 4 bases from J, the junction kept 15 bases outside the gene matches. The CDR3 has 16 residues. DNA for the CDR3: TGCGCCCCCGTCGGCAGGGGGCGCATTGGTAATGAAAAACTGTTTTTT. Protein sequence: CAPVGRGRIGNEKLFF.

The chain carries TRBV5-8 and TRBJ2-3; the D is unclear. CDR1 and CDR2 from the germline V gene are SGHTS and YDEGEE. The CDR3 extends over 12 amino acids. DNA of the CDR3: TGTGCTTCGTCGGAGAGCACAGATACGCAGTATTTT. This gives the protein CASSESTDTQYF.

A single count supports this clone. This chain joins TRBV25-1 and TRBJ2-1, with TRBD2 identical over 7 bases. After removal of 4 bases from V and 5 bases from J, the junction contained 11 bases not matched to a gene. The CDR3 is made up of 16 amino acids. The germline CDR1 and CDR2 sequences are MGHDK and SYGVNS. The CDR3 DNA reads as TGTGCCAGCAGTGGATTGCGGCGGGAGATGAACAATGAGCAGTTCTTC. It yields the protein CASSGLRREMNNEQFF.

V and J are TRBV14 and TRBJ1-5; tentatively, D is TRBD1 (6 bases). The germline V gene has CDR1 SGHDN and CDR2 FVKESK. Trimming cost V 0 bases and J 0 bases, with 15 bases left between them. There are 18 residues in the CDR3. The CDR3 region is CASSQDLQGPPSNQPQHF. DNA of the CDR3: TGTGCCAGCAGCCAAGATCTCCAGGGGCCGCCTAGCAATCAGCCCCAGCATTTT.

A single count supports this clone. The V call is TRBV29-1, the J call TRBJ2-3, with TRBD2 as a possible D gene (5 bases). CDR3 length: 15 amino acids. Trimming left V 1 base short and J 5 bases short, with 16 bases between. CDR1 and CDR2 (germline): SQVTM, ANQGSEA. CDR3 DNA sequence: TGCAGCGTTGAAGTTCCACTAGTGTCTGGAGATACGCAGTATTTT. Encoded protein: CSVEVPLVSGDTQYF.

V and J are TRBV11-2 and TRBJ2-7; the match to TRBD1 covers 7 bases. The CDR3 has 12 residues. V dropped 1 base and J dropped 7; count of bases not matched to a gene: 1. Looked up from germline, CDR1 is SGHAT and CDR2 is FQNNGV. CDR3 region: CASSLAQGEQYF. CDR3 nucleotide sequence: TGTGCCAGCAGCTTAGCACAGGGGGAGCAGTACTTC.

V usage is TRBV6-1 and J usage is TRBJ2-7; 8 nucleotides match TRBD2. The CDR3 has 15 amino acids. Per the germline V gene, CDR1 is MNHNS and CDR2 is SASEGT. J lost 3 bases, V lost 4 bases, and 8 bases had no gene match. DNA for the CDR3: TGTGCCAGCAGTGTACTCCCGGGACTAGTCTACGAGCAGTACTTC. Its protein product is CASSVLPGLVYEQYF.

This chain joins TRBV2 and TRBJ1-2; D not resolved. The CDR3 has 13 residues. V gave up 2 bases and J gave up 0 bases, with 4 bases separating them. CDR1 is SNHLY and CDR2 is FYNNEI in the germline V gene. The DNA of the CDR3 is TGTGCCAGCAGTGAACCCGCTAACTATGGCTACACCTTC. The encoded protein is CASSEPANYGYTF.

The chain links TRBV10-3 to TRBJ2-2, with 9 nucleotides matching TRBD1. Germline CDR1 and CDR2: ENHRY and SYGVKD. The V gene end was trimmed by 7 bases and the J gene end by 3 bases; junction bases not matched to a gene: 3. This CDR3 contains 14 residues. The CDR3 reads CAINRQGDTGELFF. The CDR3 DNA follows: TGTGCCATCAATCGACAGGGGGACACCGGGGAGCTGTTTTTT.

The rearrangement joins TRBV5-1 to TRBJ1-2; tentatively, D is TRBD1 (6 bases). The CDR3 is 16 amino acids. The V gene lost 3 bases and the J gene lost 4 bases, with 19 bases spanning the gap. CDR1 is SGHRS and CDR2 is YFSETQ in the germline V gene. This CDR3 reads CASSSPDRRTPYGYTF. As DNA, the CDR3 is TGCGCCAGCAGCTCCCCCGACAGGCGAACTCCCTATGGCTACACCTTC.

This chain uses TRBV14 with TRBJ2-7; a weak D match, TRBD1 (5 bases). This CDR3 contains 13 residues. Germline CDR1 SGHDN, CDR2 FVKESK. Trimming removed 3 bases from V and 6 bases from J, with 12 bases in between. The CDR3 loop reads CASSQQTASEQYF. CDR3 DNA sequence: TGTGCCAGCAGCCAGCAGACAGCTAGCGAGCAGTACTTC. Looking up the rest from reference TRBV14 and TRBJ2-7 gives the full variable domain: EAGVTQFPSHSVIEKGQTVTLRCDPISGHDNLYWYRRVMGKEIKFLLHFVKESKQDESGMPNNRFLAERTGGTYSTLKVQPAELEDSGVYFCASSQQTASEQYFGPGTRLTVT.

CDR3: CSADQALARNEQFF. The CDR3 coding sequence is TGCAGCGCCGACCAGGCCCTAGCGAGGAATGAGCAGTTCTTC. The chain has TRBV29-1 and TRBJ2-1; possibly TRBD2 for D (6 bases). Germline V lookup: CDR1 SQVTM, CDR2 ANQGSEA. This CDR3 is 14 amino acids long. The V end was cut by 7 bases, the J end by 7 bases, with 20 bases between.

This chain links TRBV14 with TRBJ2-1, with D tentatively TRBD1 (6 bases). V lost 2 bases to trimming and J lost 3 bases, with 17 bases between them. This CDR3 contains 17 residues. Germline-derived CDR1 and CDR2 are SGHDN and FVKESK. The CDR3 protein is CASSQHAGTLIYNEQFF. CDR3 DNA sequence: TGTGCCAGCAGCCAACATGCCGGGACACTGATCTACAATGAGCAGTTCTTC.

The rearrangement links TRBV18 to TRBJ2-7, with D hard to call. The CDR3 has 13 residues. V lost 4 bases, J lost 5 bases, and 12 bases lay in between. The V gene's germline CDR1 is KGHSH and CDR2 LQKENI. As DNA, the CDR3 is TGTGCCAGCTCACGGGTGACTTCGGACGAGCAGTACTTC. Its protein is CASSRVTSDEQYF.

The chain links TRBV6-5 to TRBJ1-4, with a weak D call TRBD1 (5 bases). Trimming pared 2 bases from V and 7 bases from J, leaving 11 bases between. Germline CDR1 and CDR2: MNHEY and SVGAGI. The CDR3 runs to 14 residues. Written as DNA, the CDR3 is TGTGCCAGCAGTTACAACCCTAGGGGTGAAAAACTGTTTTTT. This codes for CASSYNPRGEKLFF.

The rearrangement uses TRBV19 and TRBJ2-7; TRBD1 aligns across 8 bases. The CDR3 extends over 15 amino acids. The ends lost 3 bases at V and 3 bases at J; junction bases unmatched: 7. Germline-derived CDR1 and CDR2 are LNHDA and SQIVND (reference sequence). The CDR3 spells CASSIGTGPIYEQYF. The DNA for the CDR3 is TGTGCCAGTAGTATCGGGACAGGCCCGATCTACGAGCAGTACTTC.

The chain uses TRBV19 and TRBJ1-4; D possibly corresponds to TRBD1 (5 bases). Germline V lookup: CDR1 LNHDA, CDR2 SQIVND (reference sequence). The germline V and J ends were trimmed by 6 bases and 6 bases, with 14 bases remaining between them. The CDR3 is 14 residues long. CDR3 loop: CASSLWTGDEKLFF. The CDR3 coding sequence is TGTGCCAGTAGCCTATGGACGGGGGATGAAAAACTGTTTTTT.

The V call is TRBV29-1, the J call TRBJ2-1, with TRBD2 matching 13 bases. Germline CDR1 SQVTM, CDR2 ANQGSEA. The trim removed 5 bases at V and 5 bases at J, leaving 6 bases unmatched. The CDR3 consists of 15 residues. In DNA, the CDR3 is TGCAGCGTTTGGACTAGCGGGGGCTTTGACAATGAGCAGTTCTTC. Amino acid sequence: CSVWTSGGFDNEQFF.